This T cell receptor beta chain was retrieved from a study of control samples from healthy donors and cancer patients. CDR3 length: 16 amino acids. Trimming took off 2 bases at V and 2 bases at J, with 13 bases between the two ends. The germline V gene encodes CDR1 SGHVS and CDR2 FNYEAQ. Here immunoSEQ multiplex PCR was the method, and the copy in TCRdb shows in-frame clones only, minus some. The sample consists of fewer than 85,000 clones, 91% of them appearing once. The TCR was taken from a man aged 25-45 years in good health. The chain carries TRBV7-6 and TRBJ1-5, with D maybe TRBD1 (6 bases). The material sequenced was blood. The CDR3 sequence is CASSLSPGGRNQPQHF. The CDR3 bases are TGTGCCAGCAGCTTAAGCCCGGGGGGGCGCAATCAGCCCCAGCATTTT. Filled out from reference TRBV7-6 and TRBJ1-5, the complete variable domain reads GAGVSQSPRYKVTKRGQDVALRCDPISGHVSLYWYRQALGQGPEFLTYFNYEAQQDKSGLPNDRFSAERPEGSISTLTIQRTEQRDSAMYRCASSLSPGGRNQPQHFGDGTRLSIL.